This T cell receptor beta chain was captured by sequencing in a study of monozygotic twins with inflammatory bowel disease. Study outcomes and limitations: Among IBD patients, fewer clonotypes were shared with others than among healthy twins, especially with disease activity. Individual T cell subtypes were not distinguishable.

Total RNA was isolated from whole blood without T cell sorting. A remark on this clonotype: Its target is not known.

Added by template switching were UMIs that each held a 6-nucleotide sample barcode. TCRdb reprocessed the 5' RACE reads, with one entry per CDR3 protein and no DNA. Its table lists over 110,000 distinct CDR3 sequences. This CDR3 has 15 amino acids. Germline V gene lookup returns CDR1 DFQATT and CDR2 SNEGSKA (reference sequence). Sequences were obtained from blood. This clonotype was sampled from a human donor with ulcerative colitis or Crohn's disease, or a healthy co-twin of an affected twin (not recorded which). V is TRBV20-1 and J is TRBJ2-3; TCRdb lists TRBD1, though no DNA is available to test this call. CDR3 residues: CSAEGEGSSTDTQYF.